The 15 T cell receptor beta chains below all came from one sample that was sequenced in a study of T cell responses to AZD1222 COVID-19 vaccine. Sequencing was performed with immunoSEQ multiplex PCR; in TCRdb, only in-frame clones are kept and a portion is missing. The sample includes around 130,000 clones, more than 85% of them seen just once. The material was peripheral blood, obtained on day 0 of AZD1222 vaccination. These receptors all come from an adult in good health.

This clone has just a few counts. The chain employs TRBV5-5 and TRBJ2-5; 10 bases fit TRBD1. This CDR3 spans 15 amino acids. V gave up 4 bases and J gave up 2 bases; unmatched junction bases: 5. Germline values: CDR1 SGHKS, CDR2 YYEKEE (reference sequence). DNA for the CDR3: TGTGCCAGCAGCCAATGGACAGGGGGGCAAGAGACCCAGTACTTC. Translated, it gives CASSQWTGGQETQYF.

The rearrangement uses TRBV5-1 and TRBJ1-2; D perhaps matches TRBD1 (6 bases). The CDR3 extends over 12 amino acids. Germline V gene lookup returns CDR1 SGHRS and CDR2 YFSETQ. V was trimmed by 4 bases and J by 7 bases, leaving 11 bases between them. CDR3 amino acids: CASSLTGTGYTF. The CDR3 region has the DNA TGCGCCAGCAGCCTAACAGGGACTGGCTACACCTTC.

The chain employs TRBV5-1 and TRBJ1-2; D may be TRBD1 (5 bases). From germline, CDR1 is SGHRS and CDR2 YFSETQ. The CDR3 consists of 13 residues. V lost 4 bases and J 7 bases, leaving 14 bases between the germline ends. The CDR3 here is CASSPSGSAGYTF. CDR3 in DNA: TGCGCCAGCAGCCCCTCAGGGAGCGCTGGCTACACCTTC.

This chain connects TRBV10-3 to TRBJ1-2; tentatively, D is TRBD1 (6 bases). With 7 bases removed from V and 1 base from J, the gap between germline ends came to 13 bases. In germline, CDR1 is ENHRY, CDR2 SYGVKD. The CDR3 is made up of 14 amino acids. CDR3 sequence: CAITPGTLNYGYTF. The CDR3 nucleotides are TGTGCCATCACTCCCGGGACACTTAACTATGGCTACACCTTC.

On this clone: Other DNA sequences in this specimen translate into the identical CDR3. The V gene is TRBV30, the J gene TRBJ2-3, with TRBD2 matching 7 bases. This CDR3 contains 14 residues. Unmatched junction bases numbered 1, after V lost 0 bases and J lost 1 base. CDR1 is GTSNPN, CDR2 SVGIG, per germline (reference sequence). The CDR3 protein is CAWSVAGGTDTQYF. DNA of the CDR3: TGTGCCTGGAGTGTGGCGGGAGGCACAGATACGCAGTATTTT.

The chain links TRBV27 to TRBJ2-1; TRBD2 aligns across 7 bases. The CDR3 totals 17 residues. Germline CDR1 is MNHEY and CDR2 is SMNVEV (reference sequence). V was clipped by 8 bases and J by 3 bases; unmatched bases: 16. The CDR3 DNA sequence: TGTGCCAGCGTCCCTCAGGCAGCGGGGACCCTCTACAATGAGCAGTTCTTC. Translated: CASVPQAAGTLYNEQFF.

The chain carries TRBV7-2 and TRBJ2-1; 14 bases match TRBD2. Looked up from germline, CDR1 is SGHTA and CDR2 is FQGNSA. CDR3 length: 16 residues. The junction had 8 bases not matched to a gene; V was cut back by 5 bases and J by 8 bases. The CDR3 nucleotides read TGTGCCAGCAGCCGCGATCTGACTAGCGGGAGGGATGAGCAGTTCTTC. Its translation: CASSRDLTSGRDEQFF.

This chain connects TRBV19 to TRBJ1-5, with a weak D call TRBD1 (5 bases). Per the germline V gene, CDR1 is LNHDA and CDR2 is SQIVND (reference sequence). Trimming removed 5 bases from V and 4 bases from J, with 18 bases in between. This CDR3 is built from 16 residues. The CDR3: CASSLKGIWDNQPQHF. Written as DNA, the CDR3 is TGTGCCAGTAGTCTTAAGGGGATATGGGATAATCAGCCCCAGCATTTT.

The chain combines TRBV29-1 with TRBJ1-1; a weak D match, TRBD1 (5 bases). Germline V gene sequence: CDR1 SQVTM, CDR2 ANQGSEA. V was pared by 4 bases and J by 3 bases, with 12 bases between. The CDR3 runs to 13 residues. The CDR3 region has the DNA TGCAGCGTTGGAGAGGGGTGGGACACTGAAGCTTTCTTT. Its protein is CSVGEGWDTEAFF.

The table lists this clone with a count of one. The rearrangement joins TRBV19 to TRBJ2-1; the D is unclear. V lost 1 base and J lost 7, with 8 bases in between. The CDR3 spans 13 residues. The germline V gene has CDR1 LNHDA and CDR2 SQIVND (reference sequence). CDR3 sequence reads: CASSIAATNEQFF. CDR3 nucleotide sequence: TGTGCCAGTAGTATAGCGGCCACAAATGAGCAGTTCTTC.

The V call is TRBV27, the J call TRBJ2-5; 13 bases match TRBD2. With 6 bases clipped from V and 4 bases from J, the junction kept 11 bases outside the gene matches. This CDR3 spans 17 amino acids. Germline assignment: CDR1 MNHEY and CDR2 SMNVEV (reference sequence). CDR3: CASSLLAGGNEGETQYF. CDR3 bases: TGTGCCAGCAGCCTACTAGCGGGAGGGAATGAGGGAGAGACCCAGTACTTC.

V is TRBV5-6 and J is TRBJ1-6; D is ambiguous. The CDR3 runs to 13 residues. Germline CDR1 SGHDT, CDR2 YYEEEE. The V gene lost 2 bases and the J gene lost 13 bases, with 13 bases spanning the gap. The CDR3 protein is CASSLRGPSPLHF. CDR3 in DNA: TGTGCCAGCAGCTTAAGAGGGCCCTCGCCCCTCCACTTT. The whole variable domain, remainder taken from reference TRBV5-6 and TRBJ1-6, is DAGVTQSPTHLIKTRGQQVTLRCSPKSGHDTVSWYQQALGQGPQFIFQYYEEEERQRGNFPDRFSGHQFPNYSSELNVNALLLGDSALYLCASSLRGPSPLHFGNGTRLTVT.

The rearrangement joins TRBV5-6 to TRBJ1-6, with 8 positions matching TRBD1. CDR1 SGHDT and CDR2 YYEEEE come from the germline V gene. Trimming cost V 3 bases and J 7 bases; bases outside gene matches: 9. The CDR3 has 16 residues. The CDR3 sequence is CASSWGTGEYNSPLHF. As DNA, the CDR3 is TGTGCCAGCAGCTGGGGGACAGGCGAGTACAATTCACCCCTCCACTTT. The full variable domain, in which reference TRBV5-6 and TRBJ1-6 provide the parts outside the CDR3, is DAGVTQSPTHLIKTRGQQVTLRCSPKSGHDTVSWYQQALGQGPQFIFQYYEEEERQRGNFPDRFSGHQFPNYSSELNVNALLLGDSALYLCASSWGTGEYNSPLHFGNGTRLTVT.

This chain joins TRBV14 and TRBJ2-1; D gene uncertain. This CDR3 comprises 15 residues. Germline CDR1 SGHDN, CDR2 FVKESK. Trimming took 4 bases from V and 7 from J, leaving 17 bases between them. CDR3 in amino acids: CASSPLVFGENEQFF. The CDR3 DNA follows: TGTGCCAGCAGCCCCCTAGTTTTTGGGGAAAATGAGCAGTTCTTC.

This clone was detected once. This chain links TRBV7-2 with TRBJ1-1; 9 nucleotides align to TRBD1. This CDR3 is 15 amino acids long. V trimming: 3 bases; J trimming: 4 bases; junction bases outside the gene matches: 6. CDR1 is SGHTA and CDR2 is FQGNSA in the germline V gene. CDR3 DNA sequence: TGTGCCAGCAGCTTCTCCGGGACAGGGTCCACTGAAGCTTTCTTT. Its protein product is CASSFSGTGSTEAFF. Full variable domain (remainder filled in from reference TRBV7-2 and TRBJ1-1): GAGVSQSPSNKVTEKGKDVELRCDPISGHTALYWYRQSLGQGLEFLIYFQGNSAPDKSGLPSDRFSAERTGGSVSTLTIQRTQQEDSAVYLCASSFSGTGSTEAFFGQGTRLTVV.